One and the same sample provided the 17 T cell receptor beta chains below, sequenced in a study of cytomegalovirus exposure and HLA in healthy donors (dated by TCRdb to about 2017). To prepare the library, the immunoSEQ multiplex PCR assay was applied. The source is immuneACCESS, and TCRdb retained only in-frame sequences with V and J called. Part of the clones is not carried over; for the studies checked, unresolved V genes explain less than half of this, and the remainder is unexplained. The sample contains tens of thousands of clones, roughly 93% of them found a single time. In total, the top ten clones hold approximately 3.8% of the sample. The sequencing sample was made of PBMCs. The origin of the receptors is a woman aged 30 to 39 in good health and CMV-seronegative.

This clone was seen ten or more times. The chain combines TRBV6-4 with TRBJ2-1, with 13 bases that match TRBD2. Germline V gives CDR1 MRHNA, CDR2 SNTAGT. This CDR3 has 15 amino acids. The junction had 0 bases not matched to a gene; V was cut back by 2 bases and J by 5 bases. The CDR3 DNA sequence: TGTGCCAGCAGTGACGGGACTAGCGGGAACAATGAGCAGTTCTTC. Protein: CASSDGTSGNNEQFF.

This clone was counted once. This rearrangement joins TRBV4-2 to TRBJ1-5; tentative D call: TRBD1 (5 bases). Germline V lookup: CDR1 LGHNA, CDR2 YNFKEQ. The CDR3 spans 17 residues. The V gene lost 3 bases and the J gene lost 1 base, with 16 bases spanning the gap. DNA of the CDR3: TGTGCCAGCAGCCAGCTTGTTGGGGGGGGGAGCAATCAGCCCCAGCATTTT. It translates to CASSQLVGGGSNQPQHF.

The V gene is TRBV4-1, the J gene TRBJ1-1; perhaps TRBD1 as D (6 bases). V dropped 1 base and J dropped 5 bases, with 14 bases sitting between them. The CDR3 contains 15 residues. Germline V lookup: CDR1 MGHRA, CDR2 YSYEKL. The CDR3 DNA reads as TGCGCCAGCAGCCAAGTATCGGGTGGGACAACTGAAGCTTTCTTT. Protein product: CASSQVSGGTTEAFF.

This sequence joins TRBV30 and TRBJ1-2; maybe TRBD1 (5 bases). Trimming cost V 3 bases and J 7 bases, with 18 bases left between them. Germline V CDR1 and CDR2: GTSNPN, SVGIG (reference sequence). This CDR3 region has 14 residues. The CDR3 region is CAWSRQSAAVGYTF. The CDR3 nucleotides read TGTGCCTGGAGCCGACAGTCCGCTGCGGTTGGCTACACCTTC. The whole variable domain, filled in from reference TRBV30 and TRBJ1-2, reads SQTIHQWPATLVQPVGSPLSLECTVEGTSNPNLYWYRQAAGRGLQLLFYSVGIGQISSEVPQNLSASRPQDRQFILSSKKLLLSDSGFYLCAWSRQSAAVGYTFGSGTRLTVV.

The CDR3 sequence: CASSAMGSSGANVLTF. In nucleotides, the CDR3 is TGTGCCAGCAGCGCAATGGGGAGCTCTGGGGCCAACGTCCTGACTTTC. The chain recombines TRBV5-5 with TRBJ2-6, with D perhaps TRBD2 (5 bases). Trimming cost V 4 bases and J 0 bases, with 11 bases left between them. Germline V CDR1 and CDR2: SGHKS, YYEKEE (reference sequence). The CDR3 has 16 amino acids.

This clone was counted once. V gene TRBV29-1 combines with J gene TRBJ2-7; maybe TRBD1 (5 bases). CDR1 SQVTM and CDR2 ANQGSEA come from the germline V gene. The germline V and J ends were trimmed by 3 bases and 2 bases, with 11 bases remaining between them. The CDR3 contains 13 residues. The CDR3 is CSVEGQGAYEQYF. The CDR3 nucleotides are TGCAGCGTTGAGGGGCAGGGTGCCTACGAGCAGTACTTC.

The chain couples TRBV30 to TRBJ2-5; 9 bases line up with TRBD1. This CDR3 contains 13 residues. With 8 bases clipped from V and 3 bases from J, the junction kept 7 bases outside the gene matches. Germline CDR1 GTSNPN, CDR2 SVGIG (reference sequence). Here the CDR3 reads CARGTGQEETQYF. The CDR3 DNA follows: TGTGCCCGGGGGACAGGGCAGGAAGAGACCCAGTACTTC.

CDR3 sequence (DNA): TGTGCCAGCAGTTTATCCCGCCAGGGGATAATGGCGAGCACCGGGGAGCTGTTTTTT. This gives the protein CASSLSRQGIMASTGELFF. The chain employs TRBV27 and TRBJ2-2, with a weak D call TRBD1 (6 bases). Germline lookup yields CDR1 MNHEY and CDR2 SMNVEV (reference sequence). CDR3 length equals 19 residues. Between the trimmed V and J ends, which lost 0 bases and 4 bases, there was a span of 21 bases.

This chain connects TRBV7-2 to TRBJ2-7; no clear D gene. CDR3 length: 13 residues. Per the germline V gene, CDR1 is SGHTA and CDR2 is FQGNSA. Trimming took off 1 base at V and 3 bases at J, with 7 bases between the two ends. The CDR3 DNA reads as TGTGCCAGCAGCTTAGGACTGGACTACGAGCAGTACTTC. It yields the protein CASSLGLDYEQYF.

The gene calls are TRBV9 and TRBJ2-3; TRBD1 aligns across 7 bases. Germline CDR1 SGDLS, CDR2 YYNGEE. The CDR3 spans 16 residues. Unmatched junction bases numbered 7, after V lost 3 bases and J lost 0 bases. The CDR3 region is CASSATGDHSTDTQYF. For the CDR3, the DNA is TGTGCCAGCAGCGCAACAGGGGATCATAGCACAGATACGCAGTATTTT.

This sequence joins TRBV5-4 and TRBJ2-5, with 8 bases aligning to TRBD1. Germline V gene sequence: CDR1 SGHNT, CDR2 YYREEE (reference sequence). The J segment lost 4 bases and the V segment lost 6 bases, leaving 5 bases of the junction unmatched. The CDR3 is 13 amino acids. Here the CDR3 reads CASTATGAETQYF. CDR3 DNA sequence: TGTGCCAGCACCGCGACAGGGGCAGAGACCCAGTACTTC.

The chain uses TRBV27 and TRBJ2-7, with a tentative D call TRBD1 (5 bases). The germline CDR1 and CDR2 sequences are MNHEY and SMNVEV (reference sequence). Trimming shortened V by 2 bases and J by 6 bases, and 5 bases separated the two germline ends. CDR3 length equals 11 residues. The CDR3 sequence: CASSLGAEQYF. In DNA, the CDR3 is TGTGCCAGCAGTTTAGGGGCCGAGCAGTACTTC.

The rearrangement links TRBV6-1 to TRBJ2-4; TRBD2 matches 8 bases. This CDR3 has 14 residues. CDR1 is MNHNS and CDR2 is SASEGT in the germline V gene. Trimming cost V 4 bases and J 8 bases; bases outside gene matches: 7. The CDR3 region is CASSAGTSGDIQYF. In nucleotides, the CDR3 is TGTGCCAGCAGTGCAGGGACTAGTGGAGACATTCAGTACTTC.

The V call is TRBV5-1, the J call TRBJ2-1; TRBD1 aligns across 9 bases. The CDR3 consists of 14 residues. CDR1 and CDR2 from the germline V gene are SGHRS and YFSETQ. Germline trimming cut 7 bases from V and 7 bases from J; bases unmatched to any gene: 9. CDR3 region: CASSGTGNSNEQFF. DNA for the CDR3: TGCGCCAGCTCCGGGACAGGGAATTCAAATGAGCAGTTCTTC.

This chain connects TRBV13 to TRBJ1-1; TRBD1 is a possible D gene (5 bases). The CDR3 loop spans 12 amino acids. V dropped 5 bases and J dropped 5 bases, with 9 bases sitting between them. Germline CDR1 and CDR2: PRHDT and FYEKMQ (reference sequence). CDR3 amino acids: CASSVGGTEAFF. CDR3 bases: TGTGCCAGCAGCGTGGGGGGGACTGAAGCTTTCTTT.

The chain links TRBV28 to TRBJ2-7; D is ambiguous. The germline V and J ends were trimmed by 4 bases and 0 bases, with 10 bases remaining between them. The CDR3 totals 14 residues. The germline gives CDR1 MDHEN, CDR2 SYDVKM. CDR3 coding DNA: TGTGCCAGCAGTTCGACACGAGCCTCCTACGAGCAGTACTTC. Translating gives CASSSTRASYEQYF.

The chain uses TRBV18 and TRBJ2-1, with no clear D. V was cut by 3 bases and J by 0 bases, with 15 bases left in between. This CDR3 is 17 amino acids long. Germline lookup yields CDR1 KGHSH and CDR2 LQKENI. The CDR3 DNA sequence: TGTGCCAGCTCACCCCTCCGTTTGGCCAGCTCCTACAATGAGCAGTTCTTC. Encoded protein: CASSPLRLASSYNEQFF.